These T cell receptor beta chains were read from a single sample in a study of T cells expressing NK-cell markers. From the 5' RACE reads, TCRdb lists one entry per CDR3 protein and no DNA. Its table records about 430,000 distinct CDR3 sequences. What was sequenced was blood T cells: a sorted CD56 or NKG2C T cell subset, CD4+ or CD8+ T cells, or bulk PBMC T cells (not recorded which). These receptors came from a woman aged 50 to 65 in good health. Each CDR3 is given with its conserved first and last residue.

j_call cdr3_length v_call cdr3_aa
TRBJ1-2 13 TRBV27 CASKGTGNYGYTF
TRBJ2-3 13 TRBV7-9 CASRSTVTDTQYF
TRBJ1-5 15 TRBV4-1 CASSRTDREDQPQHF
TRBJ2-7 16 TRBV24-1 CATSDPEGGTGAEQYF
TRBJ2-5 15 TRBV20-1 CSARPGQGSMETQYF
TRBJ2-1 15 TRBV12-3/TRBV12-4 CASSKRNRGINEQFF
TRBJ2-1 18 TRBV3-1 CASSQLGSGRGGYNEQFF
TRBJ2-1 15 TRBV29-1 CSVEDPGPQLDEQFF
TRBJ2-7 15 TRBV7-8 CASSLNIGRAMEQYF
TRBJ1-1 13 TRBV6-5 CASSYSIPGEAFF
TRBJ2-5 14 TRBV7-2 CASSSSGVRETQYF
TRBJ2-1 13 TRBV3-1 CASSQDRAGRWFF